A selection of T cell receptor beta chains follows, all from one sample in a study of post-analysis software for immune sequencing data. TCRdb re-called the PCR reads through MiXCR, storing one row per CDR3 protein. The table has hundreds of thousands of distinct CDR3 sequences, roughly 50% seen once. The sequenced material came from blood. All receptors come from a girl aged 5-17 years with multiple sclerosis. Both conserved end residues are part of each CDR3. The D gene is left open where the match is weak. Rows may omit the clone size; those that give it use once, few, many or a size class.

clone size: few; V gene: TRBV9; J gene: TRBJ2-3; D gene: .; CDR3 DNA: TGTGCCAGCAGCGCAGTCGCGGGATCCGACACAGATACGCAGTATTTT; CDR3 protein: CASSAVAGSDTDTQYF
clone size: .; V gene: TRBV3-1; J gene: TRBJ2-1; D gene: TRBD2; CDR3 DNA: TGTGCCAGCAGCCAAGCCCGAAGACTAGCGGGAGTAATGCATGAGCAGTTCTTC; CDR3 protein: CASSQARRLAGVMHEQFF
clone size: .; V gene: TRBV15; J gene: TRBJ2-1; D gene: TRBD2; CDR3 DNA: TGTGCCACCAGCAGAGCAGGACTAGCGGGAGCTGAGCAGTTCTTC; CDR3 protein: CATSRAGLAGAEQFF
clone size: .; V gene: TRBV12-3/TRBV12-4; J gene: TRBJ2-7; D gene: .; CDR3 DNA: TGTGCCAGCAGAACAGGGCCAACCTACGAGCAGTACTTC; CDR3 protein: CASRTGPTYEQYF
clone size: .; V gene: TRBV10-3; J gene: TRBJ1-1; D gene: .; CDR3 DNA: TGTGCCGCCTCCGGGGTCCCCGACACTGAAGCTTTCTTT; CDR3 protein: CAASGVPDTEAFF
clone size: few; V gene: TRBV6-5; J gene: TRBJ1-5; D gene: TRBD1; CDR3 DNA: TGTGCCAGCAATCCGGCAGGGGGCACGCATCAGCCCCAGCATTTT; CDR3 protein: CASNPAGGTHQPQHF
clone size: .; V gene: TRBV12-3/TRBV12-4; J gene: TRBJ2-7; D gene: .; CDR3 DNA: TGTGCCAGCAGTTTATGGGGGACGGCGCCCTACGAGCAGTACTTC; CDR3 protein: CASSLWGTAPYEQYF
clone size: few; V gene: TRBV5-1; J gene: TRBJ1-5; D gene: TRBD1; CDR3 DNA: TGCGCCAGCAGCCCGACAGGGGAAAGCAATCAGCCCCAGCATTTT; CDR3 protein: CASSPTGESNQPQHF
clone size: few; V gene: TRBV7-2; J gene: TRBJ2-1; D gene: .; CDR3 DNA: TGTGCCAGCAGCTCTCCGAGACATGAGCAGTTCTTC; CDR3 protein: CASSSPRHEQFF
clone size: .; V gene: TRBV5-5; J gene: TRBJ1-5; D gene: .; CDR3 DNA: TGTGCCAGCAGCTTGGGCGGGACGAATAGCAATCAGCCCCAGCATTTT; CDR3 protein: CASSLGGTNSNQPQHF
clone size: many; V gene: TRBV6-6; J gene: TRBJ2-7; D gene: .; CDR3 DNA: TGTGCCAGCAGCCGGAGCGGCTACGAGCAGTACTTC; CDR3 protein: CASSRSGYEQYF
clone size: .; V gene: TRBV12-5; J gene: TRBJ2-7; D gene: .; CDR3 DNA: TGTGCTAGTGGTTTGGTCTGGGAGCAGTACTTC; CDR3 protein: CASGLVWEQYF
clone size: few; V gene: TRBV25-1; J gene: TRBJ1-5; D gene: .; CDR3 DNA: TGTGCCACGAGTGGGGCACCGGCTGGCAATCAGCCCCAGCATTTT; CDR3 protein: CATSGAPAGNQPQHF
clone size: .; V gene: TRBV29-1; J gene: TRBJ2-7; D gene: TRBD2; CDR3 DNA: TGCAGCGTGGGAGGGGATTCTTACGAGCAGTACTTC; CDR3 protein: CSVGGDSYEQYF
clone size: few; V gene: TRBV29-1; J gene: TRBJ2-7; D gene: .; CDR3 DNA: TGCAGCGTTTTCGAGGACTACCCCACCTACGAGCAGTACTTC; CDR3 protein: CSVFEDYPTYEQYF
clone size: .; V gene: TRBV20-1; J gene: TRBJ1-6; D gene: .; CDR3 DNA: TGCAGTGCTAGAGGGACAGCCTTTGAGAATTCACCCCTCCACTTT; CDR3 protein: CSARGTAFENSPLHF
clone size: few; V gene: TRBV29-1; J gene: TRBJ1-1; D gene: .; CDR3 DNA: TGCAGCGTGGCCCAGAGATTGAACACTGAAGCTTTCTTT; CDR3 protein: CSVAQRLNTEAFF
clone size: few; V gene: TRBV18; J gene: TRBJ1-1; D gene: TRBD1; CDR3 DNA: TGTGCCAGCTCACGGACAGGGTGGATTGCGGGTACTGAAGCTTTCTTT; CDR3 protein: CASSRTGWIAGTEAFF
clone size: few; V gene: TRBV7-2; J gene: TRBJ2-7; D gene: TRBD2; CDR3 DNA: TGTGCCAGCAGCTTCGCCGGGACTAGCGGGATGTACGAGCAGTACTTC; CDR3 protein: CASSFAGTSGMYEQYF
clone size: .; V gene: TRBV5-1; J gene: TRBJ1-2; D gene: .; CDR3 DNA: TGCGCCAGCAGCTTAGGGCAGGGGATTAGCTATGGCTACACCTTC; CDR3 protein: CASSLGQGISYGYTF
clone size: .; V gene: TRBV20-1; J gene: TRBJ2-5; D gene: TRBD2; CDR3 DNA: TGCAGTGCTAGGGGGACTAGCGGGAGGGGAAATGAGCAGTACTTC; CDR3 protein: CSARGTSGRGNEQYF
clone size: .; V gene: TRBV7-6; J gene: TRBJ2-7; D gene: TRBD2; CDR3 DNA: TGTGCCAGCAGCTTAGCTAACAACCGACTAGCGCGCGCCTACGAGCAGTACTTC; CDR3 protein: CASSLANNRLARAYEQYF
clone size: .; V gene: TRBV11-2; J gene: TRBJ2-7; D gene: .; CDR3 DNA: TGTGCCAGCATGGACACACACCTTGGGAACGAGCAGTACTTC; CDR3 protein: CASMDTHLGNEQYF
clone size: .; V gene: TRBV6-6; J gene: TRBJ2-7; D gene: TRBD2; CDR3 DNA: TGTGCCAGCAGATGGACTAGCGGGAGCGTGCCCTACGAGCAGTACTTC; CDR3 protein: CASRWTSGSVPYEQYF
clone size: few; V gene: TRBV15; J gene: TRBJ2-5; D gene: TRBD2; CDR3 DNA: TGTGCCACCAGCCCCAGCGTAGTGGGAGGGGAGACCCAGTACTTC; CDR3 protein: CATSPSVVGGETQYF
clone size: .; V gene: TRBV12-3/TRBV12-4; J gene: TRBJ1-5; D gene: TRBD1; CDR3 DNA: TGTGCCAGCACCTCCACAGGGGGATTTCAGCCCCAGCATTTT; CDR3 protein: CASTSTGGFQPQHF
clone size: .; V gene: TRBV7-3; J gene: TRBJ1-2; D gene: .; CDR3 DNA: TGTGCCAGCAGCTTAATTGGCGGAGCTAACTATGGCTACACCTTC; CDR3 protein: CASSLIGGANYGYTF
clone size: few; V gene: TRBV6-5; J gene: TRBJ2-7; D gene: .; CDR3 DNA: TGTGCCAGCAGTTACTCCCCCGGGGGCTACGAGCAGTACTTC; CDR3 protein: CASSYSPGGYEQYF
clone size: few; V gene: TRBV9; J gene: TRBJ2-1; D gene: .; CDR3 DNA: TGTGCCAGCAGCGTAGCTGGACAGAATTTGAATGAGCAGTTCTTC; CDR3 protein: CASSVAGQNLNEQFF
clone size: .; V gene: TRBV28; J gene: TRBJ2-7; D gene: .; CDR3 DNA: TGTGCCAGCAGGGCAGGAACCTACGAGCAGTACTTC; CDR3 protein: CASRAGTYEQYF
clone size: once; V gene: TRBV29-1; J gene: TRBJ2-7; D gene: TRBD1; CDR3 DNA: TGCAGCGTTGCCCTTGGACAGGGTAGCGAGCAGTACTTC; CDR3 protein: CSVALGQGSEQYF
clone size: .; V gene: TRBV2; J gene: TRBJ2-4; D gene: .; CDR3 DNA: TGTGCCTCATCGCCGGACGGTGCCGCCAAAAACATTCAGTACTTC; CDR3 protein: CASSPDGAAKNIQYF
clone size: .; V gene: TRBV27; J gene: TRBJ2-5; D gene: .; CDR3 DNA: TGTGCCAGCAGTTCATCACCTCCCTCAGTCCCAAACCGAGAGACCCAGTACTTC; CDR3 protein: CASSSSPPSVPNRETQYF
clone size: once; V gene: TRBV12-3/TRBV12-4; J gene: TRBJ1-1; D gene: .; CDR3 DNA: TGTGCCAGCAGACAGGGAGAGGTGAACACTGAAGCTTTCTTT; CDR3 protein: CASRQGEVNTEAFF
clone size: .; V gene: TRBV9; J gene: TRBJ2-7; D gene: .; CDR3 DNA: TGTACCAGCAGCGCGACTAGAATCTCCTACGAGCAGTACTTC; CDR3 protein: CTSSATRISYEQYF
clone size: once; V gene: TRBV12-3/TRBV12-4; J gene: TRBJ2-5; D gene: .; CDR3 DNA: TGTGCCAGCAGTTTTAGGGACGGGGAGACCCAGTACTTC; CDR3 protein: CASSFRDGETQYF
clone size: .; V gene: TRBV20-1; J gene: TRBJ1-2; D gene: TRBD1; CDR3 DNA: TGCAGTGCCGCTACAGGGGCGGGCTATGGCTACACCTTC; CDR3 protein: CSAATGAGYGYTF
clone size: .; V gene: TRBV29-1; J gene: TRBJ1-1; D gene: .; CDR3 DNA: TGCAGCGTTGACAAGGGTATCAACACTGAAGCTTTCTTT; CDR3 protein: CSVDKGINTEAFF
clone size: many; V gene: TRBV20-1; J gene: TRBJ1-1; D gene: TRBD1; CDR3 DNA: TGCAGTGCTAGAGGGGACAGGGGTGTGGTGGACACTGAAGCTTTCTTT; CDR3 protein: CSARGDRGVVDTEAFF
clone size: .; V gene: TRBV6-1; J gene: TRBJ2-3; D gene: .; CDR3 DNA: TGTGCCAGCAGTGACTATGGTCTCGACTTCACAGATACGCAGTATTTT; CDR3 protein: CASSDYGLDFTDTQYF
clone size: .; V gene: TRBV27; J gene: TRBJ2-1; D gene: .; CDR3 DNA: TGTGCCAGCTGTAAGGGGACCAGCTACAATGAGCAGTTCTTC; CDR3 protein: CASCKGTSYNEQFF
clone size: .; V gene: TRBV7-6; J gene: TRBJ2-3; D gene: .; CDR3 DNA: TGTGCCAGCAGCTCCACGGGCCAGAGAACAGATACGCAGTATTTT; CDR3 protein: CASSSTGQRTDTQYF
clone size: .; V gene: TRBV7-9; J gene: TRBJ2-1; D gene: .; CDR3 DNA: TGTGCCAGCAGCTTAGCCGGGACCCTCGCCTACAATGAGCAGTTCTTC; CDR3 protein: CASSLAGTLAYNEQFF